These T cell receptor beta chains were read from a single sample in a study of the immune and genomic landscape of osteosarcoma. Sequencing used immunoSEQ multiplex PCR; TCRdb keeps in-frame clones, though not all of them. The sample contains approximately 1,500 clones, around 67% of which appear only once. What was sequenced was metastatic tumor tissue from the lung. The source is a woman under 40 with osteosarcoma. Both conserved end residues are part of each CDR3. A D gene is named only where the DNA matches it firmly. The size field is filled for only some rows; it gives once, few, many or a size class.

TRBD1	-	TRBJ1-5	TRBV28	CASSPGQGIDQPQHF	TGTGCCAGCAGCCCCGGACAGGGAATTGATCAGCCCCAGCATTTT
-	few	TRBJ2-7	TRBV4-1	CASSPRDPSSYEQYF	TGCGCCAGCAGCCCCCGGGACCCAAGCTCCTACGAGCAGTACTTC
-	-	TRBJ2-1	TRBV27	CASSLGYQSYNEQFF	TGTGCCAGCAGTTTAGGCTACCAATCCTACAATGAGCAGTTCTTC
-	-	TRBJ1-6	TRBV9	CASSDSDSPLHF	TGTGCCAGCAGCGACAGTGATTCACCCCTCCACTTT
TRBD1	-	TRBJ1-6	TRBV9	CASSGGFGTDNSPLHF	TGTGCCAGCAGCGGAGGGTTTGGGACAGACAATTCACCCCTCCACTTT
-	once	TRBJ2-7	TRBV27	CASSFGAGYEQYF	TGTGCCAGCAGTTTTGGGGCGGGGTACGAGCAGTACTTC
-	few	TRBJ2-2	TRBV23-1	CASRRTSTNTGELFF	TGCGCCAGCAGACGGACATCAACGAACACCGGGGAGCTGTTTTTT
TRBD1	-	TRBJ1-5	TRBV30	CAWKAGGANNQPQHF	TGTGCCTGGAAGGCAGGGGGCGCGAACAATCAGCCCCAGCATTTT
-	-	TRBJ1-1	TRBV7-6	CASSPTLGTEAFF	TGTGCCAGCAGCCCGACGTTGGGCACTGAAGCTTTCTTT
-	-	TRBJ2-7	TRBV7-2	CASSLDVGIAYEQYF	TGTGCCAGCAGCTTAGATGTGGGTATCGCCTACGAGCAGTACTTC
TRBD2	-	TRBJ2-5	TRBV5-1	CASSFGSAGTTETQYF	TGCGCCAGCAGCTTTGGTTCTGCCGGGACTACAGAGACCCAGTACTTC
TRBD1	few	TRBJ2-5	TRBV7-9	CASSVTGEETQYF	TGTGCCAGCAGCGTTACAGGGGAGGAGACCCAGTACTTC
-	-	TRBJ2-5	TRBV7-6	CASSSYTVDSYQETQYF	TGTGCCAGCAGCTCGTATACAGTGGATAGTTACCAAGAGACCCAGTACTTC
TRBD1	few	TRBJ2-5	TRBV7-9	CASSLGPTGTQETQYF	TGTGCCAGCAGCTTAGGCCCGACAGGGACCCAAGAGACCCAGTACTTC
TRBD2	few	TRBJ2-7	TRBV7-9	CASSLAGGLPYEQYF	TGTGCCAGCAGCCTAGCGGGAGGCCTGCCCTACGAGCAGTACTTC
-	few	TRBJ1-6	TRBV7-9	CASSFGRPRYNSPLHF	TGTGCCAGCAGCTTCGGCAGGCCCCGATATAATTCACCCCTCCACTTT
-	-	TRBJ2-3	TRBV4-1	CASSPKSTGYTSTDTQYF	TGCGCCAGCAGCCCCAAGTCTACAGGTTATACTAGCACAGATACGCAGTATTTT
-	-	TRBJ1-2	TRBV10-3	CAISHTQGDGYGYTF	TGTGCCATCAGCCACACGCAGGGAGACGGCTATGGCTACACCTTC
-	few	TRBJ2-5	TRBV7-9	CASSRRQEETQYF	TGTGCCAGCAGCCGACGACAGGAAGAGACCCAGTACTTC
-	-	TRBJ2-7	TRBV7-6	CASSLDSNSYEQYF	TGTGCCAGCAGTTTAGACAGTAACTCCTACGAGCAGTACTTC
TRBD2	once	TRBJ2-1	TRBV5-1	CASSPASGGFRFF	TGCGCCAGCAGCCCCGCTAGCGGGGGGTTCCGGTTCTTC
TRBD2	-	TRBJ2-5	TRBV7-9	CASSLGLAGAPQETQYF	TGTGCCAGCAGCTTAGGACTAGCGGGAGCACCTCAAGAGACCCAGTACTTC
-	-	TRBJ2-7	TRBV5-1	CASSLVARWSEQYF	TGCGCCAGCAGCTTGGTTGCCCGCTGGTCCGAGCAGTACTTC
TRBD2	-	TRBJ2-1	TRBV7-2	CASSLMAGGGNEQFF	TGTGCCAGCAGCTTAATGGCGGGAGGCGGGAATGAGCAGTTCTTC